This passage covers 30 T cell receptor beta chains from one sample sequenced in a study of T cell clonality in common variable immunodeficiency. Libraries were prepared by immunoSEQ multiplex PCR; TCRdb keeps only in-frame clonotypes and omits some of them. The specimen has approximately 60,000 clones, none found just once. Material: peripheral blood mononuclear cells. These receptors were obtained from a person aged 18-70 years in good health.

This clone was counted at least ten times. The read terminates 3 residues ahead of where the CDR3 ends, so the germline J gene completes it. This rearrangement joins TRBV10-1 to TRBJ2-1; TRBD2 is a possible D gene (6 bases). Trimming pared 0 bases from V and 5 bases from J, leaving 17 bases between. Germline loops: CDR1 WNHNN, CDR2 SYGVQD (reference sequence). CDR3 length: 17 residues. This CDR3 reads CASSESSGLATNNEQFF. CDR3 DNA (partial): TGCGCCAGCAGTGAGTCGAGCGGCCTAGCGACCAACAATGAG.

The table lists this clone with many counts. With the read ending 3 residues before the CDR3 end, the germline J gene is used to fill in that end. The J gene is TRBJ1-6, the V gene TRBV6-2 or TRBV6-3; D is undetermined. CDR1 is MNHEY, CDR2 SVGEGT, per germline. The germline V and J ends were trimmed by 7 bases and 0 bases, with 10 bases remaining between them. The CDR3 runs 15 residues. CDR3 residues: CASNEAGSYNSPLHF. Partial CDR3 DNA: TGTGCCAGCAACGAAGCGGGCTCCTATAATTCACCC.

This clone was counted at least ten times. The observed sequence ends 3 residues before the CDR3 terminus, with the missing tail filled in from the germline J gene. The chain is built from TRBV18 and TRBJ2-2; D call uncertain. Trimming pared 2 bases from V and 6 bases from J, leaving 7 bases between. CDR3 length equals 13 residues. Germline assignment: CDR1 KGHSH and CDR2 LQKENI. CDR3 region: CASSPIGPGELFF. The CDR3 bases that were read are TGTGCCAGCTCACCAATTGGCCCCGGGGAG. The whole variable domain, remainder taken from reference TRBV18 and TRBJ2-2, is NAGVMQNPRHLVRRRGQEARLRCSPMKGHSHVYWYRQLPEEGLKFMVYLQKENIIDESGMPKERFSAEFPKEGPSILRIQQVVRGDSAAYFCASSPIGPGELFFGEGSRLTVL.

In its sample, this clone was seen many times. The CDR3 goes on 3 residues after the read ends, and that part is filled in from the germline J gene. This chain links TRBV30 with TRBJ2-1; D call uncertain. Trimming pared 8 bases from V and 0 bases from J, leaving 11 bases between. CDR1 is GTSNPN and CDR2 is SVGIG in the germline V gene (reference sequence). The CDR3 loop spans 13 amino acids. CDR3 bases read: TGTGCCCTGGGCAAGAGCTCCTACAATGAG. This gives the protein CALGKSSYNE. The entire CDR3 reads CALGKSSYNEQFF.

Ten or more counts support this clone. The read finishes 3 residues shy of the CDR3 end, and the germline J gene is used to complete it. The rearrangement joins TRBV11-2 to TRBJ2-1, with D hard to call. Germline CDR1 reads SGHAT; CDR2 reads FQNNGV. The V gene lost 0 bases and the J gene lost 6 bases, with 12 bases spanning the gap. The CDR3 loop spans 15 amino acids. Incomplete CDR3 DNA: TGTGCCAGCAGCTTAGACTTAATTCCGGTCAATGAG. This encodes CASSLDLIPVNE. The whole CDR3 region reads CASSLDLIPVNEQFF.

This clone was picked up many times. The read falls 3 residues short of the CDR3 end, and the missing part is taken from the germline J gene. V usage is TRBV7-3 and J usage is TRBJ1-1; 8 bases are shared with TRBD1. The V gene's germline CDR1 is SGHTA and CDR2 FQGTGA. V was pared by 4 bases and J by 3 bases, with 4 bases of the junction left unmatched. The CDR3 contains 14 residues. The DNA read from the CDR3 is TGTGCCAGCAGCTCCACAGGGGGGGACACTGAA. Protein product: CASSSTGGDTE. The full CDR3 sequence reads CASSSTGGDTEAFF.

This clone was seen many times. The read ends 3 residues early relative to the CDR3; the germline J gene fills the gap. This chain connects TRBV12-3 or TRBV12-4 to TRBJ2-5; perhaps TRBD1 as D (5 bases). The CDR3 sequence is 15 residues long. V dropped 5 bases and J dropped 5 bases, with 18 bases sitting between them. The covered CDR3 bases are TGTGCCAGCAGTCAAAGGGGTGGCCACAAGGAGACC. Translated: CASSQRGGHKET. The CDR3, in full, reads CASSQRGGHKETQYF.

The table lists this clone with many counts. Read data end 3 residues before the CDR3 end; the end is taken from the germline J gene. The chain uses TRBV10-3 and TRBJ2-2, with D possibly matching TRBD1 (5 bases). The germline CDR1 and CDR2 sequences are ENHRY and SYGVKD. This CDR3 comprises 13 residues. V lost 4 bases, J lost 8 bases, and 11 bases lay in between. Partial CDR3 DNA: TGTGCCATCAGTGCAGGGTCCCCGGGGGAG. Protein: CAISAGSPGE. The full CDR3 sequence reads CAISAGSPGELFF.

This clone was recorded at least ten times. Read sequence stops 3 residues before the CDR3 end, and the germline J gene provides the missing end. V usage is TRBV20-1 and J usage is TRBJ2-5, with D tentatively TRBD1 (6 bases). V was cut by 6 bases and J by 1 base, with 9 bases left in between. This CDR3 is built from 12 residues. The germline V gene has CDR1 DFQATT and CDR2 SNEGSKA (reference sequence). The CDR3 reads CSAWGPQETQYF. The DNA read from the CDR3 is TGCAGTGCCTGGGGGCCCCAAGAGACC.

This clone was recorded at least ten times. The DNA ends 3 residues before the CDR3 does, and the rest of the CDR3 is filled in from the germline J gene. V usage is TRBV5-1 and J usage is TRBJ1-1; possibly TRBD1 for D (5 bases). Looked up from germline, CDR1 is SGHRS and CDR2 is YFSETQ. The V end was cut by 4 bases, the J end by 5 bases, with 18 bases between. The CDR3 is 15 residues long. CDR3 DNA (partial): TGCGCCAGCAGCCCCGGAGTCAGGGAGGGGACTGAA. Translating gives CASSPGVREGTE. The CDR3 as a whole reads CASSPGVREGTEAFF.

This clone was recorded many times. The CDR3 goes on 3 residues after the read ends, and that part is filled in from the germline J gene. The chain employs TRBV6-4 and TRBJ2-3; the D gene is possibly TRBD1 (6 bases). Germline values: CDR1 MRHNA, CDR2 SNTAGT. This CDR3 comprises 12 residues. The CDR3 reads CARNHREETQYF. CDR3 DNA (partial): TGTGCCAGGAATCACAGGGAAGAGACG.

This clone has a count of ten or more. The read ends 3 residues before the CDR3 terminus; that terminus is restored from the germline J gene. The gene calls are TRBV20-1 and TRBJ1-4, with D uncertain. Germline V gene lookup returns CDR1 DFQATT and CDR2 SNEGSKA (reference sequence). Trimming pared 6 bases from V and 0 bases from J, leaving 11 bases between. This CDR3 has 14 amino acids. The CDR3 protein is CSATSRATNEKLFF. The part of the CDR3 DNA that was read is TGCAGTGCCACCAGTCGGGCAACTAATGAAAAA.

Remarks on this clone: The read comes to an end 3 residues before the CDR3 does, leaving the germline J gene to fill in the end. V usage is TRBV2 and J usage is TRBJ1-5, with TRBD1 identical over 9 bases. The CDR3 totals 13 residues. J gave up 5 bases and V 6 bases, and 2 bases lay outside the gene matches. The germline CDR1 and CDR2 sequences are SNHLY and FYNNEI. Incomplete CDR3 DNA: TGTGCCAGCAGACAGGGGGCGGATCAGCCC. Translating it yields CASRQGADQP. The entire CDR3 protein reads CASRQGADQPQHF.

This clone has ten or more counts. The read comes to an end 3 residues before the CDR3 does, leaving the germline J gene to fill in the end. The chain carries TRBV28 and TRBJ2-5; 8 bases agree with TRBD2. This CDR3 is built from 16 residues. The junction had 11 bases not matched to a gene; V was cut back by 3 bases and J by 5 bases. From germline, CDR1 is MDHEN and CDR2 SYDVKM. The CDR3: CASSFGTSWGGETQYF. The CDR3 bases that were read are TGTGCCAGCAGTTTTGGGACTAGTTGGGGCGGTGAGACC.

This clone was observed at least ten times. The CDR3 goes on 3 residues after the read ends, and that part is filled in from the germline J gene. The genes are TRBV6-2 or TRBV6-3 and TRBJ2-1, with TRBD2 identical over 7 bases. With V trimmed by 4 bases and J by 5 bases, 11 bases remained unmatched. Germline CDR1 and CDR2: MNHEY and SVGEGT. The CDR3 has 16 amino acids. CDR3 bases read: TGTGCCAGCAGTTTCCCCCTCGGGGGGTCCCACAATGAG. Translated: CASSFPLGGSHNE. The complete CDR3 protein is CASSFPLGGSHNEQFF.

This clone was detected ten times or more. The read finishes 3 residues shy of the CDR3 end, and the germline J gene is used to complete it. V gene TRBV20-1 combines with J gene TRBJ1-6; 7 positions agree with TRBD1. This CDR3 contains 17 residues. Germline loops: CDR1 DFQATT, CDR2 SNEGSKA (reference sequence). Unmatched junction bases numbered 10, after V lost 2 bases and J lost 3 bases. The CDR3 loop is CSARNRDRENYNSPLHF. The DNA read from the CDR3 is TGCAGTGCTAGAAACCGGGACAGAGAAAACTATAATTCACCC.

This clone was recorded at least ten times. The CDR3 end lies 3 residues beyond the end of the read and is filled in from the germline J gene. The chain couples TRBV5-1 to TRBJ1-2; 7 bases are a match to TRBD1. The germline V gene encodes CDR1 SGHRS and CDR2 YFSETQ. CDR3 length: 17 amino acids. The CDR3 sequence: CASSLEASTLTGPGYTF. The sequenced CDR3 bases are TGCGCCAGCAGCTTGGAGGCCTCGACTTTGACAGGGCCCGGC. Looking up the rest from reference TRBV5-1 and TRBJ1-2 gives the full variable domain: KAGVTQTPRYLIKTRGQQVTLSCSPISGHRSVSWYQQTPGQGLQFLFEYFSETQRNKGNFPGRFSGRQFSNSRSEMNVSTLELGDSALYLCASSLEASTLTGPGYTFGSGTRLTVV.

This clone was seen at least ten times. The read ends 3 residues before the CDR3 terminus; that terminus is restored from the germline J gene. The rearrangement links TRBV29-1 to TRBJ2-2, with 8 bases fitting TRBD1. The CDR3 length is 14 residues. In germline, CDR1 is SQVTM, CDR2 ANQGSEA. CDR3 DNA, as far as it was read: TGCAGCGTGGACCCCGGGACAGGTAATGAAAAG. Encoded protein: CSVDPGTGNEK. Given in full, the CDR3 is CSVDPGTGNEKLFF.

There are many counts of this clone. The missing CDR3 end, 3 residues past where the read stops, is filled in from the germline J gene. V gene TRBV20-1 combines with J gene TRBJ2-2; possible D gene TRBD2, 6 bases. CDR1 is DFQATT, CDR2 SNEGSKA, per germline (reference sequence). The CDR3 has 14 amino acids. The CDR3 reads CSATPGGYNSPLFF. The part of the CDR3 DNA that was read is TGCAGTGCCACCCCCGGGGGATATAATTCACCG.

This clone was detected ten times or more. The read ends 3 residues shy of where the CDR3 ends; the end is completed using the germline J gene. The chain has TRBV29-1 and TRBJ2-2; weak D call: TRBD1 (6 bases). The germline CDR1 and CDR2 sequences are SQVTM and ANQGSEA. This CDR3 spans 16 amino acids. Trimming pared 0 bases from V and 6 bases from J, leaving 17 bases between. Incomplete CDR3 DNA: TGCAGCGTTGAAGATCGGGCAGGGACAAACGCCGGGGAG. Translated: CSVEDRAGTNAGE. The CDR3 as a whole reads CSVEDRAGTNAGELFF.

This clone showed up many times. The CDR3 spells CASTRMDTQYF. The sequenced part of the CDR3 DNA is TGCGCCAGCACTAGAATGGATACG. The J gene is TRBJ2-3, the V gene TRBV5-1; no definite D call. The missing CDR3 end, 3 residues past where the read stops, is filled in from the germline J gene. This CDR3 contains 11 residues. CDR1 SGHRS and CDR2 YFSETQ come from the germline V gene. V lost 6 bases to trimming and J lost 6 bases, with 8 bases between them.

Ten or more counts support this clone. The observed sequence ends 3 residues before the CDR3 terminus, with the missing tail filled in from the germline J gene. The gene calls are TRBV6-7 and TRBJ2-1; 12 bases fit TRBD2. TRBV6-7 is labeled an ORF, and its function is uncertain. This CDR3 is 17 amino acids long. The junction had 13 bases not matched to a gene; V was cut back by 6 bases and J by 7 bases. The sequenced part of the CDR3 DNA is TGTGCCAGCAGACGACCCGGGACTAGCGGGTGCGGGAATGAG. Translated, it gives CASRRPGTSGCGNE. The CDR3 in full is CASRRPGTSGCGNEQFF.

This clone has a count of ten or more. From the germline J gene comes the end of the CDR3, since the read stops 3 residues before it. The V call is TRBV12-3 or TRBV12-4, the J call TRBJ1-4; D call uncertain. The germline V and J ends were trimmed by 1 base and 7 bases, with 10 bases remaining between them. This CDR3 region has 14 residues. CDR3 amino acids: CASSLGAVGEKLFF. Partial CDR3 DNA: TGTGCCAGCAGTTTAGGTGCGGTAGGTGAAAAA.

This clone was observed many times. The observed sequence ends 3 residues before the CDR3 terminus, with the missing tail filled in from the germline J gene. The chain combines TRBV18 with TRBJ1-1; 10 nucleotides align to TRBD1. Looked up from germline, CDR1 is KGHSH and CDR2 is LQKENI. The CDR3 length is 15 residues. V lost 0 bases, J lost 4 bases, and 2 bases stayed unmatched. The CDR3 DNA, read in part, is TGTGCCAGCTCACCACCGGGACAGGGGCGCACTGAA. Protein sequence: CASSPPGQGRTE. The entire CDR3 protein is CASSPPGQGRTEAFF.

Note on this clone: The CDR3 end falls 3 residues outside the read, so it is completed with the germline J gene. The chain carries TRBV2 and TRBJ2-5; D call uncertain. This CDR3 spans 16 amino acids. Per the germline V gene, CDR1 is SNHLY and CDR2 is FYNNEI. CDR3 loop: CASSEQVTAGPDTQYF. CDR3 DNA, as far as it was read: TGTGCCAGCAGTGAACAGGTGACCGCTGGCCCAGATACC.

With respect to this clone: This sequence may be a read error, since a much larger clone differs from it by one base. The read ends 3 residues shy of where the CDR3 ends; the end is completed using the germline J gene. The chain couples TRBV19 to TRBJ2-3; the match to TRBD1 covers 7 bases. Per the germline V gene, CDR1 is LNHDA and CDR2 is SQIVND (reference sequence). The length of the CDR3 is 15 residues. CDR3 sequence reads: CASRAGTVDRQPQYF. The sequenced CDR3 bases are TGTGCCAGTAGAGCCGGGACAGTGGATAGACAGCCG.

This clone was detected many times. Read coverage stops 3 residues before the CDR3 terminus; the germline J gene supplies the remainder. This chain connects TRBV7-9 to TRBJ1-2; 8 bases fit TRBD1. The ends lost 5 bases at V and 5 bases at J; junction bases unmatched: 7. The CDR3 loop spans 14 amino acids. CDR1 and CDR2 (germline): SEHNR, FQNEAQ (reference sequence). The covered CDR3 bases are TGTGCCAGCAGCCACGGGACAGGCCCTTATGGC. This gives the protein CASSHGTGPYG. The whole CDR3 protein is CASSHGTGPYGYTF.

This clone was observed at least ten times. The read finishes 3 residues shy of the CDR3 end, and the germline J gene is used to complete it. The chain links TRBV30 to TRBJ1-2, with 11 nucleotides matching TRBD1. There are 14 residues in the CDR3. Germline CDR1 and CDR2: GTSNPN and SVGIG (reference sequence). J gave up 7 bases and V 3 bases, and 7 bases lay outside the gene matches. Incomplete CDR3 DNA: TGTGCCTGGAGCCCCCTAGGACAGGGGGCTGGC. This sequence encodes CAWSPLGQGAG. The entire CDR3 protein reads CAWSPLGQGAGYTF. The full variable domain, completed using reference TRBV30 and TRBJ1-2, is SQTIHQWPATLVQPVGSPLSLECTVEGTSNPNLYWYRQAAGRGLQLLFYSVGIGQISSEVPQNLSASRPQDRQFILSSKKLLLSDSGFYLCAWSPLGQGAGYTFGSGTRLTVV.

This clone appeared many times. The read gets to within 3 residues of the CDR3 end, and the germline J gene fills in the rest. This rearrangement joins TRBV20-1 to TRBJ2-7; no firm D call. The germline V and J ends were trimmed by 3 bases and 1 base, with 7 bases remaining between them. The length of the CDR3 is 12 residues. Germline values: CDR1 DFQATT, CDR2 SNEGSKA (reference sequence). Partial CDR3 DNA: TGCAGTGCTAGTCTAGGATCCTACGAG. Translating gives CSASLGSYE. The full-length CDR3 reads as CSASLGSYEQYF.

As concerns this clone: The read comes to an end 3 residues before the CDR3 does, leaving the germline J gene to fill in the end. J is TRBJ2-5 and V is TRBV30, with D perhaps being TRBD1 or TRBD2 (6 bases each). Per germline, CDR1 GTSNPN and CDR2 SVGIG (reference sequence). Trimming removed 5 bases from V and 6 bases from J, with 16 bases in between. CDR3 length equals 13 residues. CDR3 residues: CAWARQEGQTQYF. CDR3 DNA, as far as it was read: TGTGCCTGGGCAAGACAGGAGGGGCAGACC.